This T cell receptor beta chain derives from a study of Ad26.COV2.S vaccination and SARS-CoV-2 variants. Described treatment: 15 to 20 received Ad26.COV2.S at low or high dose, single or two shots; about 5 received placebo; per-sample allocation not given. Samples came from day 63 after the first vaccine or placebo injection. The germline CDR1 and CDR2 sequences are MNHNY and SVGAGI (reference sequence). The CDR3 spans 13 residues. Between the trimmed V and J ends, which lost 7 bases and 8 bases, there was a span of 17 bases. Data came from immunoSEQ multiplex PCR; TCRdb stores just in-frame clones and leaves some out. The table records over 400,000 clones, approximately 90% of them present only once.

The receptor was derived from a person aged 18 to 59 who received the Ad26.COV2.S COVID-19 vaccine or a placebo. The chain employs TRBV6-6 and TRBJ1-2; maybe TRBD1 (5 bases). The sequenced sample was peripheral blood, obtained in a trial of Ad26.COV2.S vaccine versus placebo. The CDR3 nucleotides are TGTGCCAGCACTGAAACCGGGACTGGAGGCTACACCTTC. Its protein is CASTETGTGGYTF.